This T cell receptor (beta chain) stems from a study of OX40 agonist ivuxolimab in advanced cancers. For context, the study as a whole: Ivuxolimab was a fully human IgG2 agonistic monoclonal antibody targeting the costimulatory receptor OX40 (CD134). Intravenous ivuxolimab was administered to patients every 2 weeks at six dose levels: 0.01, 0.1, 0.3, 1.5, 3 and 10 mg/kg. Of the roughly 54 patients in dose escalation, 19 had hepatocellular carcinoma, some 15 had melanoma, 9 had renal cell carcinoma and 9 had head and neck cancer. A male proportion of 75% to 85% and a mean age of approximately 58 years, ranging from about 23 to 90, were recorded for the dose-escalation cohort. Prior anti-PD-1, anti-PD-L1 or anti-CTLA-4 therapy was permitted, and 40% of dose-escalation patients had received checkpoint inhibitors. Partial responses occurred in three dose-escalation patients, of whom one had hepatocellular carcinoma and two had cutaneous melanoma. The point of sequencing TCRbeta in the periphery was to test whether ivuxolimab changed TCR sequence diversity and drove clonal T-cell expansion. The monotherapy dose-escalation portion (N of about 57 patients) of the phase I ivuxolimab trial is reported in the paper. The full study reports these points: The antigen specificity of the peripheral T cells that underwent clonal expansion was not determined. At doses of 0.1 to 3.0 mg/kg, clonal expansion of both CD4+ and CD8+ T cells in blood was seen between baseline and week 6. In the 0.1-3.0 mg/kg groups, partial responders had among the lowest normalized peripheral clonal expansion, particularly in CD8+ T cells. Low levels of normalized T-cell clonal expansion were also seen in some patients who did not respond. After ivuxolimab, more expanded clones were found on average in CD8+ T cells than in CD4+ T cells.

For sequencing of the TCRbeta CDR3 region, genomic DNA was extracted from the sorted cells. The immunoSEQ Assay was used for sequencing of TCRbeta CDR3 regions. Drawn from immuneACCESS, this table holds only the in-frame rearrangements with V and J called that TCRdb kept. Clones are partly lost; checked studies trace under half to an unresolved V gene and leave the rest unexplained. The sample records about 72,000 clones, roughly nine tenths of which are singletons. The ten largest clones represent 0.8% to 1.3% of the sample. Patients with autoimmune disease history or receiving systemic immunosuppression were excluded from the trial. Peripheral blood for TCR sequencing was collected from all dose cohorts at baseline, on cycle 4 day 1, and on cycle 7 day 1. Samples came from an open-label, multicenter, first-in-human phase I dose-escalation trial of ivuxolimab. Adults with locally advanced or metastatic head and neck squamous cell, hepatocellular, melanoma or renal cell carcinoma were enrolled in the trial. CD4+ and CD8+ T cells were sorted separately from peripheral blood before TCR sequencing.

For this clone: Its binding antigen is unknown. One base away there is no much larger clone; base qualities are not given.

This TCR came from an adult with an advanced solid tumor such as melanoma, head and neck, liver or kidney cancer. Source: CD4+ or CD8+ T cells sorted from blood, taken in a trial of the OX40 agonist ivuxolimab.

In nucleotide form, the sequence is TGTGCCAGCAGCTCCAGCACAGATACGCAGTATTTT. The resulting protein is CASSSSTDTQYF. The chain uses TRBV7-6 and TRBJ2-3, with no confidently assigned D gene. CDR1 and CDR2 (SGHVS, FNYEAQ) derive from the germline V gene. V lost 4 bases and J lost 0 bases; the stretch between them is 2 bases long. Measured from the cysteine to the phenylalanine, the CDR3 is 12 residues long. Left in the record is the CDR3 DNA by itself, 36 bases read in frame from the first base.